Below are 26 T cell receptor beta chains sequenced from a single sample in a study of T cells in Graves' hyperthyroidism and ophthalmopathy. The CDR3 regions of TCR beta were amplified from RNA transcripts. An initial round of RT-PCR targeting the TCR CDR3 relied on the HTBI primer set. TCRdb re-analysed the multiplex PCR reads in MiXCR, keeping a single row per CDR3 protein. The sample has about 420,000 distinct CDR3 sequences; about 15% are singletons. The sequenced sample was blood. These receptors all stem from a woman younger than 30 with Graves' hyperthyroidism.

Ten or more counts support this clonotype. This chain uses TRBV2 with TRBJ2-5; 7 positions agree with TRBD2. Looked up from germline, CDR1 is SNHLY and CDR2 is FYNNEI. J was trimmed by 2 bases and V by 2 bases; bases with no gene match: 5. The CDR3 is 15 residues long. CDR3 DNA: TGTGCCAGCAGTGAACTCCTAGCGGTTCAAGAGACCCAGTACTTC. Protein product: CASSELLAVQETQYF.

This clonotype was counted at least ten times. The rearrangement joins TRBV2 to TRBJ2-7; D is unresolved. This CDR3 is 13 amino acids long. V dropped 6 bases and J dropped 2 bases, with 11 bases sitting between them. Germline assignment: CDR1 SNHLY and CDR2 FYNNEI. The CDR3 nucleotides are TGTGCCAGCAGGAGCAGTGCTACCTACGAGCAGTACTTC. Translating it yields CASRSSATYEQYF.

At least ten counts were recorded for this clonotype. The chain is built from TRBV20-1 and TRBJ1-6; D gene uncertain. The CDR3 contains 12 residues. Deletions cut 0 bases from V and 12 bases from J, with 9 bases between. Germline values: CDR1 DFQATT, CDR2 SNEGSKA (reference sequence). CDR3 DNA sequence: TGCAGTGCTAGAGATTTGGGGAAACCCCTCCACTTT. Its translation is CSARDLGKPLHF.

This clonotype was recorded at least ten times. V usage is TRBV3-1 and J usage is TRBJ1-3; D uncertain. CDR1 LGHDT and CDR2 YNNKEL come from the germline V gene (reference sequence). CDR3 length equals 13 residues. The V gene lost 8 bases and the J gene lost 4 bases, with 12 bases spanning the gap. CDR3 sequence reads: CASRWVSGNTIYF. The DNA of the CDR3 is TGTGCCAGCCGTTGGGTCTCAGGAAACACCATATATTTT.

In its sample, this clonotype was seen many times. V usage is TRBV6-1 and J usage is TRBJ1-2; a weak D match, TRBD1 (5 bases). The germline CDR1 and CDR2 sequences are MNHNS and SASEGT. CDR3 length: 13 residues. The ends were cut back, 6 bases at V and 4 bases at J, with 12 bases in the middle. CDR3 nucleotides: TGTGCCAGCAGGTTCGACAGAGGCTATGGCTACACCTTC. Its protein product is CASRFDRGYGYTF.

This clonotype has a count of ten or more. The rearrangement uses TRBV12-3 or TRBV12-4 and TRBJ1-2; D is uncertain. The ends were cut back, 2 bases at V and 3 bases at J, with 10 bases in the middle. The CDR3 covers 14 residues. The CDR3 reads CASSLYSIDYGYTF. Here the CDR3 DNA reads TGTGCCAGCAGTTTATATTCCATAGACTATGGCTACACCTTC.

This clonotype was detected ten times or more. The DNA of the CDR3 is TGTGCCAGCAGTACGCGGGAGACAGCTCAAGGGGTCTACAATCAGCCCCAGCATTTT. It is translated as CASSTRETAQGVYNQPQHF. The V and J genes are TRBV6-2 or TRBV6-3 and TRBJ1-5, with D perhaps matching TRBD1 (5 bases). The CDR3 sequence is 19 residues long. CDR1 and CDR2 from the germline V gene are MNHEY and SVGEGT. V lost 5 bases and J 3 bases, leaving 26 bases between the germline ends.

This clonotype has at least ten counts. The gene calls are TRBV10-3 and TRBJ2-7, with 7 nucleotides matching TRBD1. CDR1 and CDR2 (germline): ENHRY, SYGVKD. The ends lost 4 bases at V and 0 bases at J; junction bases unmatched: 12. This CDR3 is built from 17 residues. CDR3 DNA: TGTGCCATCAGTGCCGGACAGGCTCCCTCCCCCTCCTACGAGCAGTACTTC. Translated: CAISAGQAPSPSYEQYF.

The chain carries TRBV7-6 and TRBJ1-6; 7 bases fit TRBD1. The CDR3 covers 15 residues. Germline values: CDR1 SGHVS, CDR2 FNYEAQ. J gave up 7 bases and V 1 base, and 4 bases lay outside the gene matches. The CDR3 protein is CASSLDEGANSPLHF. The DNA of the CDR3 is TGTGCCAGCAGCTTAGACGAGGGGGCCAATTCACCCCTCCACTTT.

This clonotype was picked up many times. The chain combines TRBV6-1 with TRBJ2-4, with 8 bases matching TRBD1. Unmatched junction bases numbered 11, after V lost 6 bases and J lost 7 bases. Germline V gives CDR1 MNHNS, CDR2 SASEGT. CDR3 length: 15 amino acids. CDR3 sequence reads: CASSQGQGIGNIQYF. CDR3 in DNA: TGTGCCAGCAGCCAAGGACAGGGCATAGGGAACATTCAGTACTTC.

This clonotype came up many times. CDR3 sequence: CASSQDGGLAVNEQFF. The CDR3 DNA sequence: TGTGCCAGCAGCCAAGATGGCGGACTAGCGGTCAATGAGCAGTTCTTC. The chain joins TRBV3-1 to TRBJ2-1; 10 bases agree with TRBD2. CDR1 LGHDT and CDR2 YNNKEL come from the germline V gene (reference sequence). CDR3 length equals 16 residues. V lost 0 bases, J lost 6 bases, and 5 bases stayed unmatched.

This clonotype was picked up a small number of times. The chain uses TRBV6-1 and TRBJ2-7, with 11 bases that match TRBD2. Germline V CDR1 and CDR2: MNHNS, SASEGT. V lost 3 bases, J lost 4 bases, and 14 bases stayed unmatched. The CDR3 has 18 residues. The CDR3 region has the DNA TGTGCCAGCAGTGAGAGGACTAGCGGGCCCGCGGGCCTGTACGAGCAGTACTTC. Translation gives CASSERTSGPAGLYEQYF.

This clonotype was picked up many times. This sequence joins TRBV6-1 and TRBJ1-5, with D unresolved. The CDR3 extends over 13 amino acids. Between the trimmed V and J ends, which lost 6 bases and 3 bases, there was a span of 9 bases. Germline V gene sequence: CDR1 MNHNS, CDR2 SASEGT. The CDR3 region has the DNA TGTGCCAGCAGGGGGTTTGCCAATCAGCCCCAGCATTTT. It yields the protein CASRGFANQPQHF.

This clonotype was counted many times. The chain uses TRBV29-1 and TRBJ2-2; D remains unclear. The germline gives CDR1 SQVTM, CDR2 ANQGSEA. V dropped 6 bases and J dropped 3 bases, with 8 bases sitting between them. The CDR3 is 12 amino acids. CDR3 in amino acids: CSVAADTGELFF. As DNA, the CDR3 is TGCAGCGTCGCTGCTGACACCGGGGAGCTGTTTTTT.

This clonotype was observed at least ten times. A read error may produce the germline difference seen at one junction end. The V call is TRBV28, the J call TRBJ2-7; perhaps TRBD2 as D (6 bases). Germline CDR1 is MDHEN and CDR2 is SYDVKM. This CDR3 contains 12 residues. The CDR3 loop is CASSGTPYERYF. CDR3 nucleotide sequence: TGTGCCAGCAGCGGGACTCCCTACGAGCGGTACTTC.

This clonotype showed up many times. V is TRBV5-6 and J is TRBJ2-5; possibly TRBD2 for D (6 bases). The CDR3 runs to 15 residues. Deletions cut 5 bases from V and 4 bases from J, with 18 bases between. Germline CDR1 and CDR2: SGHDT and YYEEEE. The CDR3 spells CASSSLWGGAETQYF. CDR3 sequence (DNA): TGTGCCAGCAGTAGCTTATGGGGAGGAGCAGAGACCCAGTACTTC.

The table lists this clonotype with many counts. This chain links TRBV5-6 with TRBJ2-5; D is perhaps TRBD2 (6 bases). CDR1 is SGHDT, CDR2 YYEEEE, per germline. This CDR3 spans 14 amino acids. Trimming took 1 base from V and 5 from J, leaving 12 bases between them. The CDR3 protein is CASSLLGGVETQYF. The CDR3, as DNA: TGTGCCAGCAGCTTGCTCGGCGGGGTCGAGACCCAGTACTTC. Together with reference TRBV5-6 and TRBJ2-5, the CDR3 gives the full variable domain: DAGVTQSPTHLIKTRGQQVTLRCSPKSGHDTVSWYQQALGQGPQFIFQYYEEEERQRGNFPDRFSGHQFPNYSSELNVNALLLGDSALYLCASSLLGGVETQYFGPGTRLLVL.

This clonotype was seen repeatedly, ten times or more. The CDR3 spells CASSQERGSYNQHF. DNA of the CDR3: TGTGCCAGCAGCCAAGAACGTGGGAGTTACAACCAGCATTTT. V and J are TRBV3-1 and TRBJ1-5, with unresolved D. Per the germline V gene, CDR1 is LGHDT and CDR2 is YNNKEL (reference sequence). The CDR3 consists of 14 residues. Trimming pared 0 bases from V and 12 bases from J, leaving 15 bases between.

In its sample, this clonotype was seen a few times. The rearrangement joins TRBV9 to TRBJ2-7; D might be TRBD1 (6 bases). The ends were cut back, 3 bases at V and 0 bases at J, with 16 bases in the middle. The germline CDR1 and CDR2 sequences are SGDLS and YYNGEE. This CDR3 has 16 residues. CDR3 bases: TGTGCCAGCAGCGCGTACGACAGGTTGCCCTCCTACGAGCAGTACTTC. It is translated as CASSAYDRLPSYEQYF. The variable domain in full, with the rest retrieved from reference TRBV9 and TRBJ2-7, is DSGVTQTPKHLITATGQRVTLRCSPRSGDLSVYWYQQSLDQGLQFLIQYYNGEERAKGNILERFSAQQFPDLHSELNLSSLELGDSALYFCASSAYDRLPSYEQYFGPGTRLTVT.

At least ten counts were recorded for this clonotype. The chain links TRBV2 to TRBJ1-2; 8 bases match TRBD1. Per germline, CDR1 SNHLY and CDR2 FYNNEI. The J segment lost 8 bases and the V segment lost 7 bases, leaving 15 bases of the junction unmatched. The CDR3 has 15 residues. The CDR3 region has the DNA TGTGCCAGCACCCTCGAGGGAACAGGGGGAGAAGGCTACACCTTC. Protein sequence: CASTLEGTGGEGYTF.

There are many counts of this clonotype. This chain links TRBV9 with TRBJ2-3; 12 nucleotides line up with TRBD2. The germline CDR1 and CDR2 sequences are SGDLS and YYNGEE. The CDR3 totals 17 residues. The V segment lost 4 bases and the J segment 4 bases; nucleotides outside the gene matches: 10. The CDR3 sequence: CASSSRPGLAGPDTQYF. In DNA form, the CDR3 reads TGTGCCAGCAGCTCCCGACCGGGACTAGCGGGCCCAGATACGCAGTATTTT.

Concerning this clonotype: This sequence may be a read error, since a much larger clone differs from it by one base. The gene calls are TRBV27 and TRBJ1-1; D not certain. The germline V gene has CDR1 MNHEY and CDR2 SMNVEV (reference sequence). This CDR3 has 15 amino acids. V was pared by 1 base and J by 3 bases, with 12 bases between. The CDR3 coding sequence is TGTGCCAGCAGTTTATTGGGCAGGACCGACACTGAAGCTTTCTTT. Translated: CASSLLGRTDTEAFF.

This clonotype was counted many times. The chain couples TRBV10-3 to TRBJ2-7; D might be TRBD1 or TRBD2, each matching 5 bases. The V and J ends lost 6 bases and 1 base respectively, with 7 bases between them. The CDR3 runs to 12 residues. Germline V CDR1 and CDR2: ENHRY, SYGVKD. The CDR3 reads CAIRGESYEQYF. CDR3 nucleotide sequence: TGTGCCATCAGGGGGGAGTCCTACGAGCAGTACTTC.

This clonotype was counted at least ten times. The V call is TRBV12-3 or TRBV12-4, the J call TRBJ1-1; D is possibly TRBD1 (5 bases). Trimming took 7 bases from V and 5 from J, leaving 17 bases between them. The CDR3 spans 14 residues. CDR3 nucleotide sequence: TGTGCCAGCACCCTGGGACCGGGGGAGACTGAAGCTTTCTTT. This encodes CASTLGPGETEAFF.

This clonotype was seen a handful of times. The chain joins TRBV6-4 to TRBJ2-7; 8 bases are shared with TRBD2. Germline assignment: CDR1 MRHNA and CDR2 SNTAGT. Unmatched junction bases numbered 11, after V lost 6 bases and J lost 1 base. CDR3 size: 16 residues. As DNA, the CDR3 is TGTGCCAGCAGCCCACCCCAGCGGGAGCCTTCCTACGAGCAGTACTTC. Translated: CASSPPQREPSYEQYF.

This clonotype was recorded many times. The chain joins TRBV19 to TRBJ1-5; D is possibly TRBD1 (6 bases). The CDR3 loop spans 16 amino acids. The V end lost 4 bases, the J end lost 2 bases, and 15 bases lay between the germline ends. The germline V gene has CDR1 LNHDA and CDR2 SQIVND (reference sequence). CDR3 sequence: CASSTVQGGGNQPQHF. The CDR3, as DNA: TGTGCCAGTAGTACCGTACAGGGAGGAGGCAATCAGCCCCAGCATTTT.